A selection of T cell receptor beta chains follows, all from one sample in a study of sequential checkpoint blockade in melanoma. Clones were sequenced by immunoSEQ multiplex PCR, and TCRdb holds only the in-frame ones, with some missing. Of tens of thousands of clones detected, roughly 88% appear once; the ten largest clones hold around 12%. The sample consisted of CD8+ T cells sorted from blood (inferred from file names), taken from a patient given nivolumab and ipilimumab in sequence. Source of these receptors: a human donor with melanoma. CDR3s leave out the opening cysteine and the closing phenylalanine or tryptophan.

V	J	CDR3
TRBV10-2	TRBJ2-7	ASMASGFSYEQY
TRBV21-1	TRBJ2-7	ASSKGARLAGLYEQY
TRBV7-8	TRBJ1-1	ASSQGVDEAF
TRBV27	TRBJ2-7	ASSFAGPYEQY
TRBV19	TRBJ1-2	ASSTTGKDGYT
TRBV2	TRBJ2-2	ASSAAGDAGELF
TRBV7-3	TRBJ2-1	ASSTGLARGKNNEQF
TRBV9	TRBJ2-2	ASSAPQGGGELF
TRBV27	TRBJ2-1	ASSSRTDAEQF
TRBV27	TRBJ2-7	ASSLGAGQSSYEQY
TRBV7-2	TRBJ2-7	ASSLAVDRVSIYEQY
TRBV9	TRBJ2-7	ASSGQGWEQY
TRBV27	TRBJ2-2	ASSLGQIGGELF
TRBV7-9	TRBJ2-7	ASRSGDRYEQY
TRBV5-4	TRBJ2-1	ASSLSGNEQF
TRBV2	TRBJ2-5	ASSEGGLAGGPGETQY
TRBV25-1	TRBJ1-1	ASSGQGADTEAF
TRBV7-2	TRBJ1-1	ASSHDLSTEAF
TRBV6-5	TRBJ1-2	ASGGQAFGYGYT
TRBV7-9	TRBJ1-2	ASSLARQGHGYT
TRBV30	TRBJ2-7	AWVNRGLTYEQY
TRBV29-1	TRBJ1-1	SVGTGETEAF
TRBV18	TRBJ2-1	ASSTGVERSYNEQF
TRBV7-9	TRBJ2-5	ASSLRLTGALPQETQY
TRBV27	TRBJ1-5	ASSLISPEESNQPQH
TRBV7-9	TRBJ2-7	ASSLVGGDEQY
TRBV29-1	TRBJ2-7	SVARTRAYEQY
TRBV4-2	TRBJ2-7	ASSQDPTYEQY
TRBV29-1	TRBJ1-2	SVTGIHGYT
TRBV29-1	TRBJ2-2	SALEPRGSGRGGELF
TRBV19	TRBJ1-1	ASGTGGAWTEAF
TRBV19	TRBJ2-1	AISSGRGNEQF
TRBV6-4	TRBJ1-2	ASSENGGGAVGYT
TRBV28	TRBJ1-3	ASSRTGGSGNTIY
TRBV7-9	TRBJ2-1	ASSLGSTSSYNEQF
TRBV25-1	TRBJ2-1	ASSLGLAVNNEQF
TRBV27	TRBJ2-7	ASRRTGGPFYEQY
TRBV30	TRBJ2-7	AWTYRDSEY